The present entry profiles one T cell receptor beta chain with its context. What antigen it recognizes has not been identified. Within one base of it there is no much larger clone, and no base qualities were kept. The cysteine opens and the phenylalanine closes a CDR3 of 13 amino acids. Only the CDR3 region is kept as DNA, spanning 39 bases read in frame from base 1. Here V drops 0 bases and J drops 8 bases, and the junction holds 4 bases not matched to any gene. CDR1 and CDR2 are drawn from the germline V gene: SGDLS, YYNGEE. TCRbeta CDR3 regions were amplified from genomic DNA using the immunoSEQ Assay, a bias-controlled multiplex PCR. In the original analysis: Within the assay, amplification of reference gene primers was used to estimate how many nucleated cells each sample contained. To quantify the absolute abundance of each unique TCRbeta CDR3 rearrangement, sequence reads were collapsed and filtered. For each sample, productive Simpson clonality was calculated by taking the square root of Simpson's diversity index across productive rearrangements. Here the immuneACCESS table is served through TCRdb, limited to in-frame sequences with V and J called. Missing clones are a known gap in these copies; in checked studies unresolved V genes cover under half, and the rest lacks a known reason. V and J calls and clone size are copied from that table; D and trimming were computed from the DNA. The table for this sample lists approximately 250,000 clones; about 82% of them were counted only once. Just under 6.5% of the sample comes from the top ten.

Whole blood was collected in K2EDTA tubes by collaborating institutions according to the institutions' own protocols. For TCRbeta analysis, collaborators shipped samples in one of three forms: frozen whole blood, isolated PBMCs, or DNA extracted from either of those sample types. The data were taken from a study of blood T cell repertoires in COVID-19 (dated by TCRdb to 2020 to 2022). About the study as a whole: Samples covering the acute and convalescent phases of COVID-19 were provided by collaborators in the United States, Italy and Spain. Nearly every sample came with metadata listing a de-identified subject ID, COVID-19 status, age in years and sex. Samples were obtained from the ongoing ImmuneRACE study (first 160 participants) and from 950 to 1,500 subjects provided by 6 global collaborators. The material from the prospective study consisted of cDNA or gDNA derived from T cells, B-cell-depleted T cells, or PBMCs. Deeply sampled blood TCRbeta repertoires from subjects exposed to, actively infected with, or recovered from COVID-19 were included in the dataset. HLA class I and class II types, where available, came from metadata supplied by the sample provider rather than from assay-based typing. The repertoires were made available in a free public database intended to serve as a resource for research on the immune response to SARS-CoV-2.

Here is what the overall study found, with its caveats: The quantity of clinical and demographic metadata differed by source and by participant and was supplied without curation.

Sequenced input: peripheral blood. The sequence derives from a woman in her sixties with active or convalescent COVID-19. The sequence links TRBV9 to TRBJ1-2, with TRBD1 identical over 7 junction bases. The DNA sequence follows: TGTGCCAGCAGCGTAGAACAGGGGAAAGGCTACACCTTC. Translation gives CASSVEQGKGYTF.